The text below deals with one T cell receptor (beta chain). No cognate antigen has been identified for it. There are no base qualities to consult, and no much larger clone falls within one base. The record originates from a study of blood T cell repertoires in COVID-19 (dated by TCRdb to 2018 to 2021). For the study in its entirety: Samples from collaborators originated in the United States, Italy and Spain and spanned both the acute and convalescent phases of COVID-19. The material from the prospective study consisted of cDNA or gDNA derived from T cells, B-cell-depleted T cells, or PBMCs. Subjects who had been exposed to COVID-19, were actively infected with it, or had recovered from it provided the deeply sampled blood TCRbeta repertoires that made up the dataset. A freely available public database, intended as a resource for researchers studying the immune response to SARS-CoV-2, is where the repertoires were released. The samples were drawn from two sources: the first 160 participants of the ongoing ImmuneRACE study, and 1,000 to 1,500 subjects contributed by 6 global collaborators. Nearly every sample came with metadata listing a de-identified subject ID, COVID-19 status, age in years and sex. Where available, HLA class I and class II types were taken from metadata supplied by the sample provider and were not determined by assay-based typing. Study-wide findings and limitations: The quantity of clinical and demographic metadata differed by source and by participant and was supplied without curation.

Reading the germline V gene gives CDR1 SGHTA and CDR2 FQGTGA. V ends up 8 bases short and J 0 bases short, with an unmatched junction base count of 0. The CDR3 holds 13 amino acids from the cysteine to the phenylalanine. Of the read, only the CDR3 DNA is kept; its 39 bases are in frame from base 1. The immunoSEQ Assay, a bias-controlled multiplex PCR, was used to amplify TCRbeta CDR3 regions from genomic DNA. Concerning the study's data processing: Within the assay, amplification of reference gene primers was used to estimate how many nucleated cells each sample contained. Sequence reads were collapsed and filtered to measure the absolute abundance of every unique TCRbeta CDR3 rearrangement. For each sample, productive Simpson clonality was calculated by taking the square root of Simpson's diversity index across productive rearrangements. In TCRdb, the immuneACCESS table is reduced to in-frame sequences with V and J assigned. These tables do not hold every clone; where another copy was compared, an unresolved V gene accounts for under half, and the others remain unexplained. V and J calls and clone size are as listed in that table; D and trimming were resolved from the DNA. The sample has over 300,000 clones on record, 90% of them singletons. About 7% of the sample belongs to the ten largest clones.

Each collaborating institution followed its own protocols to collect whole blood in K2EDTA tubes. For TCRbeta analysis, collaborators shipped samples in one of three forms: frozen whole blood, isolated PBMCs, or DNA extracted from either of those sample types. The TCR was taken from a man in his late teens or twenties with active or convalescent COVID-19. Sequencing was performed on peripheral blood. Recombination connected TRBV7-3 to TRBJ2-1, and TRBD2 matches 8 of the central bases. CDR3 loop: CASGLASYNEQFF. The DNA reads TGTGCCAGCGGACTAGCCTCCTACAATGAGCAGTTCTTC.